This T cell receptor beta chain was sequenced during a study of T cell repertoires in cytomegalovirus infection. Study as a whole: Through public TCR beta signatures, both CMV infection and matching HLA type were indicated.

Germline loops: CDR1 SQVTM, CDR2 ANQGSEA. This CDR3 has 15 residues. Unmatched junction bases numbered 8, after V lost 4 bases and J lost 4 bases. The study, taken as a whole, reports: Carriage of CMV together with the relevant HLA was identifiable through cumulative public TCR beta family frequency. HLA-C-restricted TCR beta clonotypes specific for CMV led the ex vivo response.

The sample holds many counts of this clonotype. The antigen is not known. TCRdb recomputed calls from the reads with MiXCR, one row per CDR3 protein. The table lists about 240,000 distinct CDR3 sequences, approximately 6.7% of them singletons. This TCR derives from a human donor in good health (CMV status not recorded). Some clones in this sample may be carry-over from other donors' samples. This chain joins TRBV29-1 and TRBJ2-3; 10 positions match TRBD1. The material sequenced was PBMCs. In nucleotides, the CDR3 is TGCAGCGTTGGCCCGGGACAGGGGTCCCCAGATACGCAGTATTTT. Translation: CSVGPGQGSPDTQYF.